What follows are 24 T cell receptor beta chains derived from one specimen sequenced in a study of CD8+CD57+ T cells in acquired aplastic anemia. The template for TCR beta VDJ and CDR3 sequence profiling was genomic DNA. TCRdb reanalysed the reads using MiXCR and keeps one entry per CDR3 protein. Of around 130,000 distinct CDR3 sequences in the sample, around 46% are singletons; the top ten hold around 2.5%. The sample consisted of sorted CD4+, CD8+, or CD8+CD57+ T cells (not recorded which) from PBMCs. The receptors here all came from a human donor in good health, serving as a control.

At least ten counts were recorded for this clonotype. CDR3 bases: TGCGCTGGGGCCCGGGCGGGGGGACGCTACAATGAGCAGTTCTTC. This codes for CAGARAGGRYNEQFF. The chain has TRBV20-1 and TRBJ2-1; 8 nucleotides match TRBD2. Germline CDR1 DFQATT, CDR2 SNEGSKA (reference sequence). This CDR3 region has 15 residues.

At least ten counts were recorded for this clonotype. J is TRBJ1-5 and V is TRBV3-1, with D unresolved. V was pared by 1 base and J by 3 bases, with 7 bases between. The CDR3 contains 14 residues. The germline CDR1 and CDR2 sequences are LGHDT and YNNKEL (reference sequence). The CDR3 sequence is CASSQGRANQPQHF. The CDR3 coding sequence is TGTGCCAGCAGCCAAGGACGGGCCAATCAGCCCCAGCATTTT.

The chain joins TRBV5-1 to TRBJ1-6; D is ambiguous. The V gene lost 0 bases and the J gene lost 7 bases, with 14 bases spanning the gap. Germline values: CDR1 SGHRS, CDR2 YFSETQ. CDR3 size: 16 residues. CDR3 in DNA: TGCGCCAGCAGCTTGGAAACAGCTAGTAAAAATTCACCCCTCCACTTT. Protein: CASSLETASKNSPLHF.

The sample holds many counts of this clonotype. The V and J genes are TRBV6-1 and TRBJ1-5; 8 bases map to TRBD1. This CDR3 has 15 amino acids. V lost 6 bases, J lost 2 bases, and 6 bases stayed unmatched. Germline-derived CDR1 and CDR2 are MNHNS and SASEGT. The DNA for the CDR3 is TGTGCCAGCAGCGACGGACAGGGAGGCAATCAGCCCCAGCATTTT. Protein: CASSDGQGGNQPQHF.

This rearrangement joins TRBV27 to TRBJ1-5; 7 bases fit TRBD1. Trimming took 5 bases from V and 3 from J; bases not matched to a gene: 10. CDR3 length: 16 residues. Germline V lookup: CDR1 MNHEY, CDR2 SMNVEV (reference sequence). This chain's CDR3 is CASSALPGQTNQPQHF. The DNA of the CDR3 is TGTGCCAGCAGTGCACTCCCGGGACAGACCAATCAGCCCCAGCATTTT.

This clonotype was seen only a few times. The CDR3 coding sequence is TGTGCCAGCAGCTTGGGTGGGGGGTTCTCCTACAATGAGCAGTTCTTC. Its protein product is CASSLGGGFSYNEQFF. V and J are TRBV5-6 and TRBJ2-1, with TRBD2 as a possible D gene (6 bases). The CDR3 runs 16 residues. CDR1 and CDR2 from the germline V gene are SGHDT and YYEEEE. Trimming cost V 0 bases and J 0 bases, with 10 bases left between them.

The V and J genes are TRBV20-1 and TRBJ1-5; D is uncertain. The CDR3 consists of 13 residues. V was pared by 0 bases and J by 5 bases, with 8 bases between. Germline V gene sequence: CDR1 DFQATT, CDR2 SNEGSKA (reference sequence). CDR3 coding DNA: TGCAGTGCTAGAGACCCTACCGATCAGCCCCAGCATTTT. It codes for CSARDPTDQPQHF.

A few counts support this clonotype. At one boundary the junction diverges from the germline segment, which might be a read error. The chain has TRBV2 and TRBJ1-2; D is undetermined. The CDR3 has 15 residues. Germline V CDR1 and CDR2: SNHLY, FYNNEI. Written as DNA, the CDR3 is TGTGCCATCAGTGAATCCGGCAGAGCTAACTATGGCTACACCTTC. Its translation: CAISESGRANYGYTF.

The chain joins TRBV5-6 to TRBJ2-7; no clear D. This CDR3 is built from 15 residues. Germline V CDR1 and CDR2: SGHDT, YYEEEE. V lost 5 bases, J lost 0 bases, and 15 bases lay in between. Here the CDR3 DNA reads TGTGCCAGCAGGCCGCAGTTGGTAAGCTCCTACGAGCAGTACTTC. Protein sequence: CASRPQLVSSYEQYF.

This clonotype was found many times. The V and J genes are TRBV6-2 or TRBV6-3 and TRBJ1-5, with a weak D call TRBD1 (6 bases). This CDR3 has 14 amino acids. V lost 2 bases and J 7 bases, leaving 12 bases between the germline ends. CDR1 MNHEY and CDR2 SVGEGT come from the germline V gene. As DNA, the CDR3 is TGTGCCAGCAGTTACATGTCAGGGGTACAGCCCCAGCATTTT. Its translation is CASSYMSGVQPQHF.

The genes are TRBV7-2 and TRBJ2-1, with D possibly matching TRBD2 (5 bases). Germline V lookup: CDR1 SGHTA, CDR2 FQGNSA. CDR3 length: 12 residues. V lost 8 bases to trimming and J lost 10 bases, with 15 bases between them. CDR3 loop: CASPTLGLEQFF. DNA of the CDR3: TGTGCCAGCCCCACACTAGGGCTCGAGCAGTTCTTC.

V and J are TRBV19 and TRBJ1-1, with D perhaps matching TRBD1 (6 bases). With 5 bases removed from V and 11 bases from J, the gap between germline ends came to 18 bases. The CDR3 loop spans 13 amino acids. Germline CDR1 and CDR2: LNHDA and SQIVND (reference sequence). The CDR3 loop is CASSPPDRALAFF. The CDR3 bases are TGTGCCAGTAGTCCTCCGGACAGAGCGTTGGCTTTCTTT.

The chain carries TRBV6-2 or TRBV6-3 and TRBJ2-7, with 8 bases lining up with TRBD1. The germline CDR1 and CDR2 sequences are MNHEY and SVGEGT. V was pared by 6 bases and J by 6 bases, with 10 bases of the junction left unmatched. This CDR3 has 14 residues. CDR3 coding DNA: TGTGCCAGCAGCCGTGACAGGGGCCCAGCCGAGCAGTACTTC. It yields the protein CASSRDRGPAEQYF.

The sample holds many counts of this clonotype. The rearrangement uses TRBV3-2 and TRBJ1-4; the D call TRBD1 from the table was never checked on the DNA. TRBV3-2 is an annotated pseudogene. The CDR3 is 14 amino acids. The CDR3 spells CASTKGQGGEKLFF. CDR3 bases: TGTGCCAGCACCAAGGGACAGGGGGGTGAAAAACTGTTTTTT.

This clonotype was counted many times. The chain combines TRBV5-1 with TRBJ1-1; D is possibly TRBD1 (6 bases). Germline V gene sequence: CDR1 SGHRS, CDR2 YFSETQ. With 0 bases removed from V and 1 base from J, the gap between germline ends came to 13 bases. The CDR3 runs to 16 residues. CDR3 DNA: TGCGCCAGCAGCTTGGTGTCAGGGGTTGGGAACACTGAAGCTTTCTTT. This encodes CASSLVSGVGNTEAFF. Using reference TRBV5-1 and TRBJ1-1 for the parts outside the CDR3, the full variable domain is KAGVTQTPRYLIKTRGQQVTLSCSPISGHRSVSWYQQTPGQGLQFLFEYFSETQRNKGNFPGRFSGRQFSNSRSEMNVSTLELGDSALYLCASSLVSGVGNTEAFFGQGTRLTVV.

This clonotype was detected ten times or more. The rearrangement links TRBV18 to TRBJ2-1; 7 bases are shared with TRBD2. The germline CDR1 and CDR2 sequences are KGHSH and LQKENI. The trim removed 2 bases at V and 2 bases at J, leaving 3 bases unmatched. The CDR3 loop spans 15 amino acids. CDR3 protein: CASSPGGGTYNEQFF. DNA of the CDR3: TGTGCCAGCTCACCAGGGGGGGGAACCTACAATGAGCAGTTCTTC.

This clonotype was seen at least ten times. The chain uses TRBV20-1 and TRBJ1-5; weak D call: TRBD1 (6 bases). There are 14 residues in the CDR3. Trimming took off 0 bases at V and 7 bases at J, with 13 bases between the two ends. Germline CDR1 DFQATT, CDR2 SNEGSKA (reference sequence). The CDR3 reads CSARDDGGGQPQHF. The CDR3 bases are TGCAGTGCTAGAGATGACGGGGGCGGGCAGCCCCAGCATTTT.

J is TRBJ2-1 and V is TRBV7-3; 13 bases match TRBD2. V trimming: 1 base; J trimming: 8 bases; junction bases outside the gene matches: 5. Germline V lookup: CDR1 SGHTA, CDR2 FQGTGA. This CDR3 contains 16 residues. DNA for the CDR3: TGTGCCAGCAGCTTAAAGGGCGGACTAGCGGGGGATGAGCAGTTCTTC. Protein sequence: CASSLKGGLAGDEQFF.

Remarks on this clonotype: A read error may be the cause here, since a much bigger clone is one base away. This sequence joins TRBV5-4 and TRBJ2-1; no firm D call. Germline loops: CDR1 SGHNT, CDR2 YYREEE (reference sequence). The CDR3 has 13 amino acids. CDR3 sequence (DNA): TGTGCCAGCAGCTCCCAGGACGGGCGCGAGCAGCTCTTC. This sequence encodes CASSSQDGREQLF.

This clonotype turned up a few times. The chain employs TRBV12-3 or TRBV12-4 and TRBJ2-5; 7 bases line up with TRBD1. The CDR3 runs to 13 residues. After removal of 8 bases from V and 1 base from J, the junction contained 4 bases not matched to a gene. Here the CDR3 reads CASARTGQETQYF. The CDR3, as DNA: TGTGCCAGCGCCCGGACAGGCCAAGAGACCCAGTACTTC.

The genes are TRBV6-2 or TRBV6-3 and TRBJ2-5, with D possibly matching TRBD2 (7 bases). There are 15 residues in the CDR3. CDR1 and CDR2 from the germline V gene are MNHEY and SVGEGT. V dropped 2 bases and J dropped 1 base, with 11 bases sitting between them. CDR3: CASSYVGGPQETQYF. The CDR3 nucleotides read TGTGCCAGCAGTTACGTCGGGGGGCCCCAAGAGACCCAGTACTTC.

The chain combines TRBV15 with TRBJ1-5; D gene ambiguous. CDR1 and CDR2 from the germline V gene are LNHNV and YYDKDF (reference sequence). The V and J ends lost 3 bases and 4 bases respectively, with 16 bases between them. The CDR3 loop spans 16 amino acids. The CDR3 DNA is TGTGCCACCAGCAGGCCCACGGAGAGAGGGAATCAGCCCCAGCATTTT. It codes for CATSRPTERGNQPQHF.

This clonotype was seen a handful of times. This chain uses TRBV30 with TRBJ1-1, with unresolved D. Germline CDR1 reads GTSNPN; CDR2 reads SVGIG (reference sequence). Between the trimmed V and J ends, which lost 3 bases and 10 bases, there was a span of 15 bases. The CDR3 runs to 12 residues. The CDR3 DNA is TGTGCCTGGAGCGATGTCGGATTTCGAGCTTTCTTT. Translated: CAWSDVGFRAFF.

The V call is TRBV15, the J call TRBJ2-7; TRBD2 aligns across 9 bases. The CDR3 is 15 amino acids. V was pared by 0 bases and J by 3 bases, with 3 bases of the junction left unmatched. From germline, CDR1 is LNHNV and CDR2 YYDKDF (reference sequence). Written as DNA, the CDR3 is TGTGCCACCAGCAGAGAACAGACTAGCGGCTACGAGCAGTACTTC. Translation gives CATSREQTSGYEQYF. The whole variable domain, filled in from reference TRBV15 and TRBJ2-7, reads DAMVIQNPRYQVTQFGKPVTLSCSQTLNHNVMYWYQQKSSQAPKLLFHYYDKDFNNEADTPDNFQSRRPNTSFCFLDIRSPGLGDTAMYLCATSREQTSGYEQYFGPGTRLTVT.